One sample yielded the 18 T cell receptor beta chains listed below, sequenced in a study of T cells in tumors after PD-1 blockade. Produced via immunoSEQ multiplex PCR; TCRdb's table is partial and in-frame only. The table has 54,000 or so clones, about four fifths seen once. Source: PBMCs, taken before anti-PD-1 treatment. All receptors derive from a human donor with basal cell carcinoma.

The chain is built from TRBV11-3 and TRBJ1-6; 7 positions agree with TRBD1. V gave up 0 bases and J gave up 10 bases; unmatched junction bases: 12. CDR3 length equals 17 residues. CDR1 is SGHNT and CDR2 is YENEEA in the germline V gene. CDR3 DNA sequence: TGTGCCAGCAGCTTAGAACGGGGACAGACGACCGCATCACCCCTCCACTTT. It is translated as CASSLERGQTTASPLHF.

This clone came up many times. This chain links TRBV19 with TRBJ1-1, with no clear D. This CDR3 is 13 amino acids long. CDR1 and CDR2 (germline): LNHDA, SQIVND (reference sequence). Trimming left V 8 bases short and J 3 bases short, with 13 bases between. The CDR3 nucleotides are TGTGCCAGTGGAGTCGGGTCTGACACTGAAGCTTTCTTT. Translated, it gives CASGVGSDTEAFF.

The chain is built from TRBV28 and TRBJ1-6; the D is unclear. The CDR3 contains 14 residues. V was trimmed by 5 bases and J by 5 bases, leaving 10 bases between them. CDR1 is MDHEN, CDR2 SYDVKM, per germline. CDR3 sequence reads: CASSRPKNNSPLHF. For the CDR3, the DNA is TGTGCCAGCAGTCGACCTAAGAATAATTCACCCCTCCACTTT.

This clone appeared once. The genes are TRBV9 and TRBJ2-3, with 12 bases fitting TRBD2. The CDR3 is made up of 18 amino acids. After removal of 0 bases from V and 6 bases from J, the junction contained 11 bases not matched to a gene. Looked up from germline, CDR1 is SGDLS and CDR2 is YYNGEE. Here the CDR3 reads CASSVARSSGGAWDTQYF. DNA for the CDR3: TGTGCCAGCAGCGTAGCGAGATCTAGCGGGGGGGCCTGGGATACGCAGTATTTT.

The rearrangement uses TRBV27 and TRBJ1-5; no clear D. The CDR3 contains 15 residues. Germline CDR1 MNHEY, CDR2 SMNVEV (reference sequence). V gave up 7 bases and J gave up 6 bases, with 19 bases separating them. CDR3 nucleotides: TGTGCCAGCACCAAATTGATGGGTGGGGTTCAGCCCCAGCATTTT. Translating gives CASTKLMGGVQPQHF.

The V call is TRBV5-8, the J call TRBJ1-6; 8 nucleotides match TRBD1. J gave up 10 bases and V 3 bases, and 6 bases lay outside the gene matches. The CDR3 is 14 amino acids. The germline CDR1 and CDR2 sequences are SGHTS and YDEGEE. CDR3 nucleotides: TGTGCCAGCAGCTACGGGACAGGTGACTCACCCCTCCACTTT. Protein product: CASSYGTGDSPLHF.

This clone was counted only a few times. Other DNA sequences of this sample code for an identical CDR3. This rearrangement joins TRBV4-1 to TRBJ2-3; 9 bases line up with TRBD1. J lost 1 base, V lost 3 bases, and 5 bases had no gene match. CDR3 length: 16 amino acids. CDR1 MGHRA and CDR2 YSYEKL come from the germline V gene. CDR3: CASSHLQGARTDTQYF. The DNA for the CDR3 is TGCGCCAGCAGCCACTTACAGGGGGCACGCACAGATACGCAGTATTTT.

The chain combines TRBV6-5 with TRBJ2-7; TRBD2 agrees at 10 bases. The germline V gene encodes CDR1 MNHEY and CDR2 SVGAGI. This CDR3 has 15 amino acids. The ends lost 6 bases at V and 0 bases at J; junction bases unmatched: 5. CDR3 DNA: TGTGCCAGCAGGTTTAGCGGGGGGATCTCCTACGAGCAGTACTTC. It codes for CASRFSGGISYEQYF.

This sequence joins TRBV14 and TRBJ1-1; no firm D call. Trimming shortened V by 3 bases and J by 11 bases, and 16 bases separated the two germline ends. Germline CDR1 is SGHDN and CDR2 is FVKESK. CDR3 length equals 13 residues. CDR3 region: CASSHPTSRVAFF. CDR3 in DNA: TGTGCCAGCAGCCACCCCACCTCTCGGGTGGCTTTCTTT.

The chain couples TRBV18 to TRBJ2-2, with 7 bases fitting TRBD1. V shed 5 bases and J 4 bases; nucleotides not matched to a gene: 7. Germline lookup yields CDR1 KGHSH and CDR2 LQKENI. The CDR3 runs to 15 residues. The CDR3 DNA sequence: TGTGCCAGCTCAGCCCGACAGGGAGCCACCGGGGAGCTGTTTTTT. Amino acids: CASSARQGATGELFF.

This chain links TRBV5-1 with TRBJ2-3; D call uncertain. Germline CDR1 reads SGHRS; CDR2 reads YFSETQ. This CDR3 contains 15 residues. Trimming removed 0 bases at V and 4 bases at J, with 12 bases between. CDR3 in amino acids: CASSLALGGADTQYF. In nucleotides, the CDR3 is TGCGCCAGCAGCTTGGCGCTAGGTGGGGCAGATACGCAGTATTTT.

This CDR3 is CASSPKGRGANEQYF. The CDR3 region has the DNA TGTGCCAGCAGTCCCAAGGGTCGGGGAGCGAACGAGCAGTACTTC. This chain links TRBV6-2 or TRBV6-3 with TRBJ2-7; TRBD2 might be the D (5 bases). V was pared by 5 bases and J by 5 bases, with 19 bases between. The CDR3 has 15 residues. Germline-derived CDR1 and CDR2 are MNHEY and SVGEGT.

V usage is TRBV6-5 and J usage is TRBJ2-1; D is unclear. CDR1 MNHEY and CDR2 SVGAGI come from the germline V gene. This CDR3 spans 13 amino acids. V lost 6 bases and J lost 5, with 11 bases in between. Here the CDR3 reads CASSLAINNEQFF. DNA for the CDR3: TGTGCCAGCAGCCTGGCCATTAACAATGAGCAGTTCTTC.

The V and J genes are TRBV27 and TRBJ1-1; the D is unclear. CDR1 MNHEY and CDR2 SMNVEV come from the germline V gene (reference sequence). Between the trimmed V and J ends, which lost 6 bases and 5 bases, there was a span of 10 bases. The CDR3 runs to 12 residues. The CDR3 sequence: CASRSTGTEAFF. Here the CDR3 DNA reads TGTGCCAGCAGATCAACGGGGACTGAAGCTTTCTTT.

In DNA, the CDR3 is TGTGCCAGCAAGGCAGGTTTGGTCACTGAAGCTTTCTTT. This encodes CASKAGLVTEAFF. V gene TRBV2 combines with J gene TRBJ1-1; no clear D. The CDR3 spans 13 residues. V was pared by 7 bases and J by 4 bases, with 13 bases between. CDR1 is SNHLY, CDR2 FYNNEI, per germline.

This clone was found once. This sequence joins TRBV25-1 and TRBJ1-4, with D uncertain. Germline-derived CDR1 and CDR2 are MGHDK and SYGVNS. V shed 5 bases and J shed 7 bases, with 14 bases lying between them. This CDR3 spans 14 amino acids. The CDR3 reads CASSRRAAGEKLFF. The CDR3 nucleotides read TGTGCCAGCAGTCGGCGGGCAGCGGGTGAAAAACTGTTTTTT. The full variable domain, rest sourced from reference TRBV25-1 and TRBJ1-4, is EADIYQTPRYLVIGTGKKITLECSQTMGHDKMYWYQQDPGMELHLIHYSYGVNSTEKGDLSSESTVSRIRTEHFPLTLESARPSHTSQYLCASSRRAAGEKLFFGSGTQLSVL.

J is TRBJ2-3 and V is TRBV12-3 or TRBV12-4; 7 bases agree with TRBD1. This CDR3 has 13 residues. V shed 5 bases and J 8 bases; nucleotides not matched to a gene: 7. This CDR3 is CASSRGPPGTQYF. The CDR3 DNA reads TGTGCCAGCAGTAGGGGGCCGCCTGGTACGCAGTATTTT.

The chain links TRBV5-1 to TRBJ2-7; 10 bases are a match to TRBD2. In germline, CDR1 is SGHRS, CDR2 YFSETQ. The CDR3 totals 14 residues. The ends lost 4 bases at V and 7 bases at J; junction bases unmatched: 8. The CDR3 DNA reads TGCGCCAGCAGCCCGCTAGCGGGGGCAAGGGAGCAGTACTTC. Translation: CASSPLAGAREQYF.